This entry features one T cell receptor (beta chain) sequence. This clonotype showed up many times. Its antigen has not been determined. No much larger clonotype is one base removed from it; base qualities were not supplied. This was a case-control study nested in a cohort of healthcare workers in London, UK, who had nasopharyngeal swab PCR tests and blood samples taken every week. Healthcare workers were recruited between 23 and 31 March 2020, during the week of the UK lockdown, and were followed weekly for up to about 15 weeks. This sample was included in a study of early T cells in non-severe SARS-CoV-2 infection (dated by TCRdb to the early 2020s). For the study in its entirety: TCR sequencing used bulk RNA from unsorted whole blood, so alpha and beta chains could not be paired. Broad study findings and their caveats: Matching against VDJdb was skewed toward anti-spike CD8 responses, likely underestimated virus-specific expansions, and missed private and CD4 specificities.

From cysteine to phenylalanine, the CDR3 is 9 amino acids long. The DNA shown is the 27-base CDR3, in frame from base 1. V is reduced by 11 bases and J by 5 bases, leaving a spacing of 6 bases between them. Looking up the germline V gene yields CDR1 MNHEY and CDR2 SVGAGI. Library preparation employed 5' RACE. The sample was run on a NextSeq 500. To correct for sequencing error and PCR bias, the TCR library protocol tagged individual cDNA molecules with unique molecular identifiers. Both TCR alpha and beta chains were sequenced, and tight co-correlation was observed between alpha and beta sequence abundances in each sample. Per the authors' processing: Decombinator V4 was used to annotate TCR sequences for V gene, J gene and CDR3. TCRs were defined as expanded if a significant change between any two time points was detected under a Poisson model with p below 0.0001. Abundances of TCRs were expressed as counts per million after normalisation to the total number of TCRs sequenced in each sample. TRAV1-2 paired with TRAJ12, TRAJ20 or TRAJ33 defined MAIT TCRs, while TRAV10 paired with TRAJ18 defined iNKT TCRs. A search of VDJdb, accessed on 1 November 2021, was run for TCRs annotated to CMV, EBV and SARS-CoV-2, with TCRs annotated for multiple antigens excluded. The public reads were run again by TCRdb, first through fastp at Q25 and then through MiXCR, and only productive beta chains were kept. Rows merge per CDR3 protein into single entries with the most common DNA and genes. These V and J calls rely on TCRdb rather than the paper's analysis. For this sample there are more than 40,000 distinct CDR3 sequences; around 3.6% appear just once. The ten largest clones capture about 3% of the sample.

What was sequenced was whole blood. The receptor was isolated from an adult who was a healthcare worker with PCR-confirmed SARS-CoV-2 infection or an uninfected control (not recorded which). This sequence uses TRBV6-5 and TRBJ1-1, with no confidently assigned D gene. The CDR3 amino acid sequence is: CAVGTEAFF. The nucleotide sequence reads TGTGCCGTAGGTACTGAAGCTTTCTTT.